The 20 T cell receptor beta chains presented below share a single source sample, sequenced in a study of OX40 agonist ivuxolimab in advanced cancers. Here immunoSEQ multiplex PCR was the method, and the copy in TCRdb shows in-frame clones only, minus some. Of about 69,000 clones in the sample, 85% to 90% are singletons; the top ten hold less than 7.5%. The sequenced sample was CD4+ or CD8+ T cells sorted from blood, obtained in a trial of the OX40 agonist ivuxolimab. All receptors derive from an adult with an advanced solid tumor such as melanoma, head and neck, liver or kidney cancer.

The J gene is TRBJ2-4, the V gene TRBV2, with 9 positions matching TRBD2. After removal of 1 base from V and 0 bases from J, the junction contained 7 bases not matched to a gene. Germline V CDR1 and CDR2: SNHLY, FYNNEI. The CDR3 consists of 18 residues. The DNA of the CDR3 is TGTGCCAGCAGTGAAGTGACTAGCGGTTTTCTAGCCAAAAACATTCAGTACTTC. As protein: CASSEVTSGFLAKNIQYF.

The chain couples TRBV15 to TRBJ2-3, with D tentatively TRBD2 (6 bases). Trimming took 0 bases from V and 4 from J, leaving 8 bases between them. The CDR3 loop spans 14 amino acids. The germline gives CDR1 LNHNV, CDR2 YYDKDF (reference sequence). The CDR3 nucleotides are TGTGCCACCAGCAGAGAGGGACTTGCAGATACGCAGTATTTT. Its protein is CATSREGLADTQYF.

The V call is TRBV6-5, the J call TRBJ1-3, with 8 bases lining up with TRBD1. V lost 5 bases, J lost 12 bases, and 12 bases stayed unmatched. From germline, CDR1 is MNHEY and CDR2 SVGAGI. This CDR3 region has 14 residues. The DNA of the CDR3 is TGTGCCAGCAGTGCCACATACAGGGGGGATGGCATATATTTT. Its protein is CASSATYRGDGIYF.

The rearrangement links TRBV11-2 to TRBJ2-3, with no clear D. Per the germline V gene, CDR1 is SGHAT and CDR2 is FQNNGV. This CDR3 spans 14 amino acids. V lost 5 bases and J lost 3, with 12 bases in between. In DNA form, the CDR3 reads TGTGCCAGCAGCCCAACGCTCTCTACAGATACGCAGTATTTT. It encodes CASSPTLSTDTQYF.

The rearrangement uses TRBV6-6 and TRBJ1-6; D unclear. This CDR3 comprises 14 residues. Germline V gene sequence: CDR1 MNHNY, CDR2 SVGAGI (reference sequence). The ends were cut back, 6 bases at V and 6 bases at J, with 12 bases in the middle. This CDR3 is CASSQDGSNSPLHF. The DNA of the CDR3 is TGTGCCAGCAGCCAGGACGGGTCTAATTCACCCCTCCACTTT.

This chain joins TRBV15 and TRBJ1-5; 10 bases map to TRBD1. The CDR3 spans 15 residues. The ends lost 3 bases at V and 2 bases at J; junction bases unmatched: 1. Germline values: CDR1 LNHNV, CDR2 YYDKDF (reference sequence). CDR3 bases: TGTGCCACCAGCAGTGGGACAGGGGGCAATCAGCCCCAGCATTTT. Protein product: CATSSGTGGNQPQHF.

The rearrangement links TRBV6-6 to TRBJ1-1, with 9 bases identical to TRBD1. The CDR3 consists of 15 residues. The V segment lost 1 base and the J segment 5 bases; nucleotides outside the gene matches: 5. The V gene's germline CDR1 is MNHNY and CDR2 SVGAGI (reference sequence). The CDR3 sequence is CASSYYGQGSTEAFF. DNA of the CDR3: TGTGCCAGCAGTTACTACGGACAGGGGAGTACTGAAGCTTTCTTT.

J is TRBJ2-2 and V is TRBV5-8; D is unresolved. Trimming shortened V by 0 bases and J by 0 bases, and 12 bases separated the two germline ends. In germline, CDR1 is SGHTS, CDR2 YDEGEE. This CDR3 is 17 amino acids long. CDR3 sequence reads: CASSLAPAEANTGELFF. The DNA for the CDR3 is TGTGCCAGCAGCTTGGCCCCGGCAGAAGCGAACACCGGGGAGCTGTTTTTT.

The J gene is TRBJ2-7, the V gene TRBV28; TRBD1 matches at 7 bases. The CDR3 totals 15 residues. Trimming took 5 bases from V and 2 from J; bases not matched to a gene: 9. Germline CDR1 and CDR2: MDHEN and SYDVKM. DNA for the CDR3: TGTGCCAGCAGTCCACCGACAGGGCTACCCTACGAGCAGTACTTC. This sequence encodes CASSPPTGLPYEQYF.

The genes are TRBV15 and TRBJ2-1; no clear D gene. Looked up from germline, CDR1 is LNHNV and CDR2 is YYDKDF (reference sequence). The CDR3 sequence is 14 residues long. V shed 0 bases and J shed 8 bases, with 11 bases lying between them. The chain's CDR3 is CATSRDLRAYEQFF. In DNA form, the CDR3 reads TGTGCCACCAGCAGAGATTTAAGGGCCTATGAGCAGTTCTTC.

CDR3 sequence reads: CATSQTRMNEKLFF. For the CDR3, the DNA is TGTGCCACCAGCCAGACAAGGATGAATGAAAAACTGTTTTTT. This chain links TRBV15 with TRBJ1-4; no definite D call. Deletions cut 5 bases from V and 5 bases from J, with 12 bases between. Germline V gives CDR1 LNHNV, CDR2 YYDKDF (reference sequence). The CDR3 runs 14 residues.

The CDR3 spells CASRADSYNEQFF. DNA for the CDR3: TGTGCCAGCAGAGCAGACAGCTACAATGAGCAGTTCTTC. The chain combines TRBV7-9 with TRBJ2-1, with D perhaps matching TRBD1 (5 bases). The CDR3 consists of 13 residues. Per the germline V gene, CDR1 is SEHNR and CDR2 is FQNEAQ (reference sequence). The germline V and J ends were trimmed by 6 bases and 3 bases, with 9 bases remaining between them.

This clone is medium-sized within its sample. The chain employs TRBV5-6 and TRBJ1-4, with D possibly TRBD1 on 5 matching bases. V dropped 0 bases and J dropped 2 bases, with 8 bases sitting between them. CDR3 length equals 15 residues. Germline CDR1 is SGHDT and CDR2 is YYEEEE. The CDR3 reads CASSLAGLTNEKLFF. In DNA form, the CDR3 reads TGTGCCAGCAGCTTGGCGGGGCTCACTAATGAAAAACTGTTTTTT.

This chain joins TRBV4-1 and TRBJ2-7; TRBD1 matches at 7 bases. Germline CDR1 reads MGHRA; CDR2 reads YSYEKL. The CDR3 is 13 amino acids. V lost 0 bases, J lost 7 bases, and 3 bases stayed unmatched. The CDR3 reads CASSQDMGQEQYF. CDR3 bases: TGCGCCAGCAGCCAAGATATGGGACAGGAGCAGTACTTC.

The CDR3 loop is CASSFLGLARETQYF. In DNA form, the CDR3 reads TGTGCCAGCAGCTTCCTGGGACTAGCCCGGGAGACCCAGTACTTC. The V call is TRBV5-4, the J call TRBJ2-5, with 9 positions matching TRBD2. Germline loops: CDR1 SGHNT, CDR2 YYREEE (reference sequence). The length of the CDR3 is 15 residues. V shed 2 bases and J 5 bases; nucleotides not matched to a gene: 7.

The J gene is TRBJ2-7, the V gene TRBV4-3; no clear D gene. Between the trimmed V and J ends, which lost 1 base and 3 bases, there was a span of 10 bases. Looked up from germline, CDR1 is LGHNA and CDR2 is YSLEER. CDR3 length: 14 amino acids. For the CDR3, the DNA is TGCGCCAGCAGCCAAGTAATATCGAGCTACGAGCAGTACTTC. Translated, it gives CASSQVISSYEQYF.

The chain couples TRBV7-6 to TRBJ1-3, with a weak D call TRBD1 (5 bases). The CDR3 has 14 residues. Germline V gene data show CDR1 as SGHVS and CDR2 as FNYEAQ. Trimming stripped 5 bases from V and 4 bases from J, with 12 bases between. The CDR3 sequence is CASSPGTEGNTIYF. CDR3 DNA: TGTGCCAGCAGCCCCGGGACGGAGGGAAACACCATATATTTT.

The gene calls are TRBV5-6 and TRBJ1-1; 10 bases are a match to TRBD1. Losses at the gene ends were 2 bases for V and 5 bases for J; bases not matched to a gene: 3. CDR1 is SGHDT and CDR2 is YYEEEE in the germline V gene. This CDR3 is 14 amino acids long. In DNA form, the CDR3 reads TGTGCCAGCAGCTTCGGGACAGGGGTGACTGAAGCTTTCTTT. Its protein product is CASSFGTGVTEAFF.

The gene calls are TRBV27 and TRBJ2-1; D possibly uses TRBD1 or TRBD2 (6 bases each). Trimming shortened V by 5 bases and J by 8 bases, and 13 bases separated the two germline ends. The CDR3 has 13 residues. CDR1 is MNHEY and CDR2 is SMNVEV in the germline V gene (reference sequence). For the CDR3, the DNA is TGTGCCAGCAGTCCCATCGGGGGCGATGAGCAGTTCTTC. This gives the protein CASSPIGGDEQFF.

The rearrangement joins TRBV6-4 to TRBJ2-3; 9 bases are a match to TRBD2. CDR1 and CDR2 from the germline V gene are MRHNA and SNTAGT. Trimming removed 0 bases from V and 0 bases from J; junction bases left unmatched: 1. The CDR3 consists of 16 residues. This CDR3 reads CASSDSAGGSTDTQYF. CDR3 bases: TGTGCCAGCAGTGACTCAGCGGGGGGTAGCACAGATACGCAGTATTTT.